This paragraph covers one TCR beta chain sequence. The data belong to a study of CD8 T cells in Susac syndrome. The CDR3 extends over 15 amino acids. The germline V and J ends were trimmed by 0 bases and 6 bases, with 12 bases remaining between them. Germline V gene data show CDR1 as LGHNA and CDR2 as YSLEER. RNA was extracted with the RNeasy kit, and a quantity of 0.5 to 1 ug was reverse transcribed using random hexamers. An immunoSEQ multiplex PCR generated amplified TCR beta CDR3 products spanning 54 Vbeta and 13 Jbeta. TCRdb used MiXCR to reprocess the immunoSEQ multiplex PCR reads, holding one entry per CDR3 protein. The sample includes some 300,000 distinct CDR3 sequences, approximately 85% of them seen just once. TCR beta sequencing covered blood CD8+ and CD4+ T cells. In contrast to the negatively isolated CD8+ and CD4+ T cells, TEMRA cells were FACS-enriched.

Source material: CD8+ T cells from PBMCs. This clonotype was sampled from a human donor with multiple sclerosis. The V and J genes are TRBV4-3 and TRBJ1-5, with TRBD1 as a possible D gene (5 bases). CDR3 DNA: TGCGCCAGCAGCCAAGATGCCCGGGACGGTCAGCCCCAGCATTTT. Encoded protein: CASSQDARDGQPQHF.